A selection of T cell receptor beta chains follows, all from one sample in a study of T cell responses to AZD1222 COVID-19 vaccine. This table comes from immunoSEQ multiplex PCR, and its TCRdb copy is limited to in-frame clones, with some not included. The profile shows approximately 110,000 clones, around 86% of them singletons. The sequencing here drew on peripheral blood, taken on day 0 of AZD1222 vaccination. The receptor set was obtained from an adult in good health. The CDR3 runs from the conserved cysteine through the conserved F or W. A D gene is named only where the DNA matches it firmly. Clone sizes are given selectively: once, few, many, or a class where the clone is expanded.

J gene | D gene | clone size | V gene | CDR3 DNA | CDR3 protein
TRBJ1-1 | NA | NA | TRBV6-7 | TGTGCCAGCAGTTATAGCCCAGGGCTTTTGAACACTGAAGCTTTCTTT | CASSYSPGLLNTEAFF
TRBJ1-6 | NA | NA | TRBV7-2 | TGTGCCAGCAGTCCATCGGGCCAACCCAATTCACCCCTCCACTTT | CASSPSGQPNSPLHF
TRBJ2-4 | NA | NA | TRBV5-1 | TGCGCCAGCAGCGGTACAGTAACCAAAAACATTCAGTACTTC | CASSGTVTKNIQYF
TRBJ1-1 | TRBD1 | NA | TRBV9 | TGTGCCAGCTTACGTGGACAGGGCTGTACTGAAGCTTTCTTT | CASLRGQGCTEAFF
TRBJ2-6 | NA | NA | TRBV6-5 | TGTGCCAGCGGACACTCTGGGGCCAACGTCCTGACTTTC | CASGHSGANVLTF
TRBJ2-1 | NA | NA | TRBV5-4 | TGTGCCAGCAGCTTGGATACGGCCGCCTACAATGAGCAGTTCTTC | CASSLDTAAYNEQFF
TRBJ2-5 | NA | NA | TRBV3-1/TRBV3-2 | TGTGCCAGCAGCCCAGAAGGGATCCTGGGGGAGACCCAGTACTTC | CASSPEGILGETQYF
TRBJ2-3 | NA | once | TRBV18 | TGTGCCAGCTCACCCGGGACAGATACGCAGTATTTT | CASSPGTDTQYF
TRBJ2-5 | TRBD1 | NA | TRBV27 | TGTGCCAACCGATGGACAGGGGGCCAAGAGACCCAGTACTTC | CANRWTGGQETQYF
TRBJ2-2 | TRBD1 | NA | TRBV5-1 | TGCGCCAGCCAGGGAGTGCAGGGGGCAGCCGGGGAGCTGTTTTTT | CASQGVQGAAGELFF